This TCR beta chain was found in a study of OX40 agonist ivuxolimab in advanced cancers. Study as a whole: Dosing consisted of intravenous ivuxolimab at 0.01 to 10 mg/kg every 2 weeks. The mean age was approximately 60 years, ranging from roughly 23 to 90, with 82.7% of participants male.

Germline V gene sequence: CDR1 SGHRS, CDR2 YFSETQ. This CDR3 region has 13 residues. Trimming cost V 2 bases and J 11 bases; bases outside gene matches: 10. Study conclusions and caveats: Low clonal expansion, among the lowest seen, marked partial responders at 0.1-3.0 mg/kg. In the 0.1 to 3.0 mg/kg range, CD4+ and CD8+ blood T cells had expanded clonally by week 6.

Data came from immunoSEQ multiplex PCR; TCRdb stores just in-frame clones and leaves some out. The data show about 91,000 clones, with about 83% seen just once and approximately 0.54% held by the top ten. Regarding this clone: The target antigen is unknown.

This TCR was sampled from an adult with an advanced solid tumor such as melanoma, head and neck, liver or kidney cancer. The specimen comprised CD4+ or CD8+ T cells sorted from blood, sampled in a trial of the OX40 agonist ivuxolimab. This rearrangement joins TRBV5-1 to TRBJ2-7; the match to TRBD2 covers 7 bases. DNA of the CDR3: TGCGCCAGCAGCTTCGGACCCGACCGGGGGGAGTACTTC. Residues: CASSFGPDRGEYF.